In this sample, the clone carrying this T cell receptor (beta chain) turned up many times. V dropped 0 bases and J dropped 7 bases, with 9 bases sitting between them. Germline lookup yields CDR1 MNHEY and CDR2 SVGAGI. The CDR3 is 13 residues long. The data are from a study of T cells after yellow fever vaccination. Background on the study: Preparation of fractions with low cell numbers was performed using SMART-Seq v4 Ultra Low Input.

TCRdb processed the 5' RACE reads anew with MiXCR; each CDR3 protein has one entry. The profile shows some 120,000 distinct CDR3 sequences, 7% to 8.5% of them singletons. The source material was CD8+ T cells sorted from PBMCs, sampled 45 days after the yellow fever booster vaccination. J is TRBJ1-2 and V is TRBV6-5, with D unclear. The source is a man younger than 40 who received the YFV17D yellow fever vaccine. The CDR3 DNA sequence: TGTGCCAGCAGTTACTCCTGGGATTCTGGCTACACCTTC. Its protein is CASSYSWDSGYTF.